This TCR beta chain was recorded in a study of CD8 T cell repertoires and HIV-1 epitope variants. About the study: Twenty-five autologous and known Gag and Nef epitope variant peptides each stimulated T cells separately. Epitopes were three Gag families plus Nef HW9 and YT9.

Sequencing used immunoSEQ multiplex PCR; TCRdb keeps in-frame clones, though not all of them. The data hold about 2,600 clones, with less than 65% observed a single time. To note about this clone: Its antigen is undetermined.

The specimen sequenced was cultured CD8+ T cells derived from PBMCs. The clonotype originates from a male donor with HIV.

In DNA form, the CDR3 reads TGTGCCATCAGTGAACTCGACAGGGAGGTTGGGCAAGAGACCCAGTACTTC. The encoded protein is CAISELDREVGQETQYF. This chain links TRBV10-3 with TRBJ2-5, with D perhaps TRBD1 (7 bases). The CDR3 consists of 17 residues. Trimming took off 3 bases at V and 2 bases at J, with 19 bases between the two ends. Germline CDR1 and CDR2: ENHRY and SYGVKD.